This entry describes one TCR beta chain. In the source study's methods: The authors estimated nucleated cell counts from reference gene primer amplification. Clones were read by immunoSEQ multiplex PCR, and TCRdb kept only the in-frame ones, dropping some. Clone size and the V and J calls come from that table; the DNA yielded D and trimming. The sample records some 97,000 clones, approximately 89% being singletons. The record originates from a study of blood T cell repertoires in COVID-19. For the study at large: Samples representing acute and convalescent COVID-19 were sourced from the United States, Italy and Spain. PBMCs, B-cell-depleted T cells, or T cells provided the cDNA or gDNA that made up the material.

The source of this sequence is a man aged 45-65 years with active COVID-19. The sequenced sample consisted of peripheral blood.

The CDR3 here is CASSVVLETQYF. CDR3 sequence (DNA): TGTGCCAGCAGTGTCGTGTTAGAAACGCAGTATTTT. The chain has TRBV7-9 and TRBJ2-3; D gene uncertain. This CDR3 has 12 amino acids. V was pared by 6 bases and J by 9 bases, with 13 bases between. The germline gives CDR1 SEHNR, CDR2 FQNEAQ (reference sequence).